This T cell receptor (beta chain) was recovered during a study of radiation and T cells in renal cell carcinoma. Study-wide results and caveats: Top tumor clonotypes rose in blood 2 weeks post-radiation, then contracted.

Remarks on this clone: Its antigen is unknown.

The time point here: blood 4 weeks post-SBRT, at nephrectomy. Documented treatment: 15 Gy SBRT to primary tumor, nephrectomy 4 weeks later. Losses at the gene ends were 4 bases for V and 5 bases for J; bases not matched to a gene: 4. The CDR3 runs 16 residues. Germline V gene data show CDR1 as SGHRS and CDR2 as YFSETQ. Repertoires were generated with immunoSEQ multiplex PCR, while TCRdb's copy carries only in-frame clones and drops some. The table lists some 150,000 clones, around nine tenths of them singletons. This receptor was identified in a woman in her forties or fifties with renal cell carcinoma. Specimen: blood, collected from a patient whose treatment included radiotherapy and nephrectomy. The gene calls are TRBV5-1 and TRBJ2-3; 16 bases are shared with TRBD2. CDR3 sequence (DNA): TGCGCCAGCAGCGCTGGGACTAGCGGGGGGGTAGATACGCAGTATTTT. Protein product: CASSAGTSGGVDTQYF.